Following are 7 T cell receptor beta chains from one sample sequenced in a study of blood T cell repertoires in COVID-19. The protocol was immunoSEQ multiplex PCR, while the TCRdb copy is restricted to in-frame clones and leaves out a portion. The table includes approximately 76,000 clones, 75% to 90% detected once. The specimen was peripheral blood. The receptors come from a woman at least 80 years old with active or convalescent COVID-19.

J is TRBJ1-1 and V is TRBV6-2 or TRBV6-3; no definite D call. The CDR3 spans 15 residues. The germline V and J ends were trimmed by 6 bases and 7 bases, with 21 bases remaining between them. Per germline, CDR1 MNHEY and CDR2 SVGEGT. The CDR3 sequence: CASSTSPPGRIEAFF. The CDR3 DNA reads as TGTGCCAGCAGCACGAGCCCCCCGGGGAGGATTGAAGCTTTCTTT.

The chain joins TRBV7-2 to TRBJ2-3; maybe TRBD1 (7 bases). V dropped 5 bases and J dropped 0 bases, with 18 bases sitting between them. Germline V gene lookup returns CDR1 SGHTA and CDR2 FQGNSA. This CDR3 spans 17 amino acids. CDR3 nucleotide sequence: TGTGCCAGCAGCCCATTCCTCCAGGGGGGTAGCACAGATACGCAGTATTTT. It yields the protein CASSPFLQGGSTDTQYF.

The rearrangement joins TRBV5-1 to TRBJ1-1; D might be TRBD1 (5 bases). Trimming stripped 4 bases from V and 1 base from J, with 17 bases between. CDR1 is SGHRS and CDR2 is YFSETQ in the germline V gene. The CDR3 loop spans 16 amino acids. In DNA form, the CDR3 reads TGCGCCAGCAGCCCCCCGGGGGGGATAACGAACACTGAAGCTTTCTTT. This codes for CASSPPGGITNTEAFF.

CDR3 sequence reads: CASGQTSGNTIYF. The CDR3 region has the DNA TGTGCCAGCGGACAGACATCTGGAAACACCATATATTTT. This chain uses TRBV11-2 with TRBJ1-3; TRBD1 might be the D (6 bases). V was shortened by 8 bases and J by 1 base, with 9 bases between the two germline ends. Looked up from germline, CDR1 is SGHAT and CDR2 is FQNNGV. The CDR3 runs 13 residues.

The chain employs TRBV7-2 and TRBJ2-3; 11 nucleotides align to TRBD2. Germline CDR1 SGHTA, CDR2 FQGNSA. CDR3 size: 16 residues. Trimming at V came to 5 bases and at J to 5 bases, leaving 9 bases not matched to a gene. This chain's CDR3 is CASSLHSGGAIDTQYF. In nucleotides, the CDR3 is TGTGCCAGCAGCCTCCATAGCGGGGGGGCCATAGATACGCAGTATTTT.

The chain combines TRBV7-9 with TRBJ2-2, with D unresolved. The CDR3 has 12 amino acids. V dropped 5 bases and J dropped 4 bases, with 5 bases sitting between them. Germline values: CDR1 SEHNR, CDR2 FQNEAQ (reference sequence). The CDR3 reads CASSTVTGELFF. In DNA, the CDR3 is TGTGCCAGCAGCACTGTCACCGGGGAGCTGTTTTTT.

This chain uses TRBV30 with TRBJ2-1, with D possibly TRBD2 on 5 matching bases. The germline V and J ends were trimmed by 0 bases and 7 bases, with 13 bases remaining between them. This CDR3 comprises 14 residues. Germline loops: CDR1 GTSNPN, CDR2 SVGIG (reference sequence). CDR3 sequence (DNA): TGTGCCTGGAGTGTCCGCGGGTCGGGTAATGAGCAGTTCTTC. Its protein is CAWSVRGSGNEQFF.